This T cell receptor beta chain was retrieved from a study of CD8 T cells in ankylosing spondylitis. A remark on this clonotype: Its antigen remains unknown.

Broader study findings: Blood from ankylosing spondylitis patients appeared to carry a characteristic roughly 8-variant TCR beta motif. Reportedly, matched ankylosing spondylitis synovial fluid was significantly enriched for disease-linked clones. CD8+ by phenotype, disease-linked clones were relatively rare in peripheral blood. Past research had described some motif variants in reactive arthritis synovial fluid and blood.

Germline V gives CDR1 LNHNV, CDR2 YYDKDF (reference sequence). CDR3 length equals 15 residues. V lost 5 bases to trimming and J lost 6 bases; unmatched junction nucleotides: 13. It was by quantitative 5'-RACE with molecular barcodes that TCR beta libraries were made. One entry per CDR3 protein results from TCRdb running MiXCR on the 5' RACE reads. This sample yields more than 300,000 distinct CDR3 sequences, of which less than 10% are seen a single time; 13% to 15% belongs to the top ten. The sequenced material came from blood, either unsorted or a sorted T cell fraction (not recorded which). The chain is built from TRBV15 and TRBJ2-7, with 7 positions matching TRBD1. This clonotype originated in a male donor with ankylosing spondylitis. The CDR3 is CATSGAGTAFSEQYF. The CDR3 coding sequence is TGTGCCACCAGCGGAGCCGGGACAGCATTCTCCGAGCAGTACTTC.